The 31 T cell receptor beta chains below all came from one sample that was sequenced in a study of OX40 agonist ivuxolimab in advanced cancers. Sequencing used immunoSEQ multiplex PCR; TCRdb keeps in-frame clones, though not all of them. Counted here are about 98,000 clones, around nine tenths occurring once; the ten biggest clones make up 0.4% to 0.65%. The source was CD4+ or CD8+ T cells sorted from blood, collected in a trial of the OX40 agonist ivuxolimab. All receptors derive from an adult with an advanced solid tumor such as melanoma, head and neck, liver or kidney cancer.

The chain combines TRBV28 with TRBJ2-1; D might be TRBD1 or TRBD2, each matching 5 bases. Germline CDR1 reads MDHEN; CDR2 reads SYDVKM. The CDR3 has 17 residues. The V gene lost 3 bases and the J gene lost 4 bases, with 19 bases spanning the gap. CDR3 in DNA: TGTGCCAGCAGTTTTCCCCTTTCCGGGACGGAGTACAATGAGCAGTTCTTC. It is translated as CASSFPLSGTEYNEQFF.

The V and J genes are TRBV5-1 and TRBJ1-1; weak D call: TRBD1 (5 bases). V lost 0 bases to trimming and J lost 5 bases, with 8 bases between them. This CDR3 spans 13 amino acids. CDR1 is SGHRS and CDR2 is YFSETQ in the germline V gene. CDR3 region: CASSLGEGTEAFF. The CDR3 DNA sequence: TGCGCCAGCAGCTTGGGGGAGGGGACTGAAGCTTTCTTT.

This chain connects TRBV10-3 to TRBJ2-5; D is undetermined. The germline V gene has CDR1 ENHRY and CDR2 SYGVKD. This CDR3 has 16 residues. The ends were cut back, 3 bases at V and 4 bases at J, with 18 bases in the middle. The CDR3 region is CAISDPRASDGETQYF. The CDR3 DNA reads TGTGCCATCAGTGACCCACGGGCCTCCGACGGAGAGACCCAGTACTTC.

The rearrangement uses TRBV5-4 and TRBJ1-1, with 10 bases lining up with TRBD1. The CDR3 runs 14 residues. After removal of 4 bases from V and 3 bases from J, the junction contained 3 bases not matched to a gene. CDR1 and CDR2 (germline): SGHNT, YYREEE (reference sequence). CDR3 protein: CASSEDRGDTEAFF. The DNA of the CDR3 is TGTGCCAGCAGCGAGGACAGGGGGGACACTGAAGCTTTCTTT.

This clone was recorded once. The CDR3 sequence: CASSLDSQPQHF. The DNA of the CDR3 is TGTGCCAGCAGCTTAGACAGCCAGCCCCAGCATTTT. The chain links TRBV11-2 to TRBJ1-5; D remains ambiguous. From germline, CDR1 is SGHAT and CDR2 FQNNGV. The CDR3 is made up of 12 amino acids. Trimming removed 0 bases at V and 7 bases at J, with 4 bases between.

The rearrangement links TRBV5-4 to TRBJ1-2; no reliable D call. The CDR3 length is 13 residues. V dropped 5 bases and J dropped 4 bases, with 12 bases sitting between them. CDR1 is SGHNT, CDR2 YYREEE, per germline (reference sequence). The CDR3 is CASSYREGYGYTF. DNA for the CDR3: TGTGCCAGCAGTTATCGGGAGGGCTATGGCTACACCTTC.

The rearrangement uses TRBV6-1 and TRBJ1-2; TRBD1 is a possible D gene (5 bases). The CDR3 runs 15 residues. The germline V gene encodes CDR1 MNHNS and CDR2 SASEGT. V lost 7 bases and J 6 bases, leaving 21 bases between the germline ends. The CDR3 spells CASTLTLGVGNGYTF. Written as DNA, the CDR3 is TGTGCCAGCACCCTCACCCTGGGGGTAGGGAATGGCTACACCTTC.

Note on this clone: The sample contains more than one DNA sequence encoding this CDR3. The chain links TRBV7-9 to TRBJ1-1; possibly TRBD1 for D (6 bases). Germline V gene data show CDR1 as SEHNR and CDR2 as FQNEAQ (reference sequence). CDR3 size: 14 residues. V was shortened by 5 bases and J by 1 base, with 11 bases between the two germline ends. The CDR3 reads CASSLQGRNTEAFF. The CDR3 nucleotides are TGTGCCAGCAGCCTACAGGGCCGGAACACTGAAGCTTTCTTT.

V is TRBV5-1 and J is TRBJ1-1, with D maybe TRBD1 (6 bases). The CDR3 consists of 14 residues. Per germline, CDR1 SGHRS and CDR2 YFSETQ. Trimming removed 3 bases at V and 5 bases at J, with 14 bases between. As DNA, the CDR3 is TGCGCCAGCAGCTCTGGACAGCCAGGGACTGAAGCTTTCTTT. Translated, it gives CASSSGQPGTEAFF.

In nucleotides, the CDR3 is TGTGCCAGCAGCGACAGTGCGGAAAAACTGTTTTTT. It yields the protein CASSDSAEKLFF. The J gene is TRBJ1-4, the V gene TRBV6-5; D perhaps matches TRBD1 (5 bases). Trimming cost V 6 bases and J 8 bases, with 10 bases left between them. Germline V gene lookup returns CDR1 MNHEY and CDR2 SVGAGI. This CDR3 region has 12 residues.

The chain couples TRBV6-1 to TRBJ2-2, with a tentative D call TRBD1 (7 bases). The CDR3 contains 14 residues. The germline V and J ends were trimmed by 2 bases and 6 bases, with 10 bases remaining between them. The germline gives CDR1 MNHNS, CDR2 SASEGT. The CDR3 spells CASSEPGGPGELFF. The CDR3 bases are TGTGCCAGCAGTGAACCAGGGGGGCCCGGGGAGCTGTTTTTT.

This chain joins TRBV5-4 and TRBJ2-2; D remains unclear. In germline, CDR1 is SGHNT, CDR2 YYREEE (reference sequence). CDR3 size: 14 residues. The V end lost 1 base, the J end lost 6 bases, and 10 bases lay between the germline ends. In DNA form, the CDR3 reads TGTGCCAGCAGCTTGAGTTCTTTCGCCGGGGAGCTGTTTTTT. Translation: CASSLSSFAGELFF.

V and J are TRBV5-1 and TRBJ1-2; D gene uncertain. The germline V gene encodes CDR1 SGHRS and CDR2 YFSETQ. This CDR3 spans 12 amino acids. V was trimmed by 4 bases and J by 5 bases, leaving 9 bases between them. The CDR3 DNA reads TGCGCCAGCAGCGACGGGTCATATGGCTACACCTTC. Residues: CASSDGSYGYTF.

The rearrangement uses TRBV5-1 and TRBJ2-1; D is unresolved. From germline, CDR1 is SGHRS and CDR2 YFSETQ. The CDR3 length is 13 residues. V lost 0 bases, J lost 5 bases, and 6 bases lay in between. CDR3 sequence (DNA): TGCGCCAGCAGCTTGGGCCCCAACAATGAGCAGTTCTTC. It codes for CASSLGPNNEQFF.

The V call is TRBV6-6, the J call TRBJ2-5; D may be TRBD1 (5 bases). Trimming removed 2 bases from V and 11 bases from J, with 21 bases in between. CDR3 length: 15 amino acids. Germline loops: CDR1 MNHNY, CDR2 SVGAGI (reference sequence). The CDR3: CASSYGDSYAGSQYF. The CDR3, as DNA: TGTGCCAGCAGTTACGGAGACAGCTACGCAGGGTCGCAGTACTTC.

The gene calls are TRBV4-2 and TRBJ2-5; possibly TRBD2 for D (6 bases). Germline V gene lookup returns CDR1 LGHNA and CDR2 YNFKEQ. This CDR3 has 15 amino acids. V gave up 1 base and J gave up 2 bases, with 11 bases separating them. The CDR3 DNA follows: TGTGCCAGCAGCCAAGGCCCGGGAGCTCAAGAGACCCAGTACTTC. It yields the protein CASSQGPGAQETQYF.

The chain has TRBV5-1 and TRBJ1-3, with D perhaps TRBD1 (5 bases). Trimming took 1 base from V and 3 from J, leaving 14 bases between them. The CDR3 sequence is 16 residues long. The germline CDR1 and CDR2 sequences are SGHRS and YFSETQ. The CDR3 DNA follows: TGCGCCAGCAGCTTGAGGGACCTAAGTTATGGAAACACCATATATTTT. It specifies CASSLRDLSYGNTIYF.

This clone has just a few counts. The chain carries TRBV5-1 and TRBJ2-3; 7 bases align to TRBD2. The junction had 7 bases not matched to a gene; V was cut back by 6 bases and J by 3 bases. Germline loops: CDR1 SGHRS, CDR2 YFSETQ. This CDR3 comprises 14 residues. The CDR3 here is CASTVGGATDTQYF. The CDR3 DNA is TGCGCCAGCACCGTGGGAGGGGCTACAGATACGCAGTATTTT.

The V call is TRBV6-6, the J call TRBJ1-2, with TRBD1 identical over 8 bases. After removal of 5 bases from V and 7 bases from J, the junction contained 3 bases not matched to a gene. CDR3 length: 12 amino acids. Germline V lookup: CDR1 MNHNY, CDR2 SVGAGI (reference sequence). The CDR3 region has the DNA TGTGCCAGCAGTCCCACAGGGGGTGGCTACACCTTC. It translates to CASSPTGGGYTF.

This clone appeared a few times. The rearrangement joins TRBV4-1 to TRBJ2-5; TRBD1 is a possible D gene (6 bases). The V and J ends lost 4 bases and 2 bases respectively, with 23 bases between them. The CDR3 is 18 residues long. Germline V CDR1 and CDR2: MGHRA, YSYEKL. The CDR3 protein is CASSPPASGGRGQETQYF. The CDR3 nucleotides read TGCGCCAGCAGCCCTCCGGCTAGTGGGGGCCGAGGGCAAGAGACCCAGTACTTC.

About this clone: Relative to the germline gene, one junction end is altered; a read error may explain this. This chain connects TRBV10-3 to TRBJ1-5; D unclear. Germline values: CDR1 ENHRY, CDR2 SYGVKD. This CDR3 has 11 residues. CDR3 nucleotides: TGTGCCAGCAGTTTCCTGGGGCCCCAGCATTTT. Translation: CASSFLGPQHF.

The CDR3, as DNA: TGTGCCAGCAGCCGTACGGGGACAGCGAACACTGAAGCTTTCTTT. Amino acid sequence: CASSRTGTANTEAFF. V usage is TRBV7-3 and J usage is TRBJ1-1; 7 bases are shared with TRBD1. The CDR3 is made up of 15 amino acids. CDR1 and CDR2 from the germline V gene are SGHTA and FQGTGA. The V gene end was trimmed by 5 bases and the J gene end by 1 base; junction bases not matched to a gene: 7.

The V call is TRBV29-1, the J call TRBJ1-2, with TRBD1 matching over 11 bases. CDR1 is SQVTM, CDR2 ANQGSEA, per germline. With 5 bases clipped from V and 9 bases from J, the junction kept 5 bases outside the gene matches. The CDR3 spans 12 residues. The CDR3: CSVRTGGSSYTF. In DNA form, the CDR3 reads TGCAGCGTTCGGACAGGGGGCTCGAGCTACACCTTC.

Notes on this clone: Because the CDR3 is missing its conserved closing phenylalanine or tryptophan, this is likely a read error. The chain recombines TRBV5-8 with TRBJ1-6; no definite D call. The CDR3 runs to 15 residues. Trimming left V 0 bases short and J 9 bases short, with 13 bases between. Germline V gene sequence: CDR1 SGHTS, CDR2 YDEGEE. The CDR3 reads CASSLDSTSVSPLHL. In nucleotides, the CDR3 is TGTGCCAGCAGCTTGGACTCGACATCAGTTTCACCCCTCCACCTT.

The chain is built from TRBV18 and TRBJ2-1; D is undetermined. The CDR3 is 14 residues long. CDR1 and CDR2 from the germline V gene are KGHSH and LQKENI. Trimming cost V 4 bases and J 0 bases, with 7 bases left between them. The CDR3: CASSLTRSYNEQFF. CDR3 DNA: TGTGCCAGCTCACTAACACGCTCCTACAATGAGCAGTTCTTC.

This clone was observed once. The gene calls are TRBV7-9 and TRBJ1-2; possible D gene TRBD1, 6 bases. V gave up 5 bases and J gave up 5 bases, with 15 bases separating them. The CDR3 totals 14 residues. The germline gives CDR1 SEHNR, CDR2 FQNEAQ (reference sequence). In DNA form, the CDR3 reads TGTGCCAGCAGCCCCCTAGGAGGGGGATATGGCTACACCTTC. Its protein is CASSPLGGGYGYTF.

The V and J genes are TRBV10-3 and TRBJ2-1, with D maybe TRBD1 (5 bases). V was cut by 6 bases and J by 7 bases, with 16 bases left in between. CDR1 ENHRY and CDR2 SYGVKD come from the germline V gene. The CDR3 is 14 amino acids. The CDR3 DNA is TGTGCCATCAGGAACGGACAAGGGGAAAATGAGCAGTTCTTC. This gives the protein CAIRNGQGENEQFF.

The chain joins TRBV4-2 to TRBJ2-1, with D possibly TRBD1 on 5 matching bases. The CDR3 covers 15 residues. Trimming took 1 base from V and 3 from J, leaving 10 bases between them. Germline V gene sequence: CDR1 LGHNA, CDR2 YNFKEQ. CDR3 amino acids: CASSQGGHNYNEQFF. In DNA, the CDR3 is TGTGCCAGCAGCCAAGGAGGACACAACTACAATGAGCAGTTCTTC.

The genes are TRBV10-2 and TRBJ2-3; D is ambiguous. The CDR3 sequence is 13 residues long. The V and J ends lost 0 bases and 8 bases respectively, with 9 bases between them. The germline gives CDR1 WSHSY, CDR2 SAAADI. CDR3 DNA sequence: TGCGCCAGCAGTGAGTCGGTCGGTGGTACGCAGTATTTT. This codes for CASSESVGGTQYF.

The V call is TRBV5-1, the J call TRBJ2-5; 8 bases align to TRBD2. The V segment lost 2 bases and the J segment 1 base; nucleotides outside the gene matches: 1. This CDR3 is built from 14 residues. CDR1 and CDR2 (germline): SGHRS, YFSETQ. The CDR3 sequence: CASSFSGGQETQYF. The CDR3 bases are TGCGCCAGCAGCTTCAGCGGGGGCCAAGAGACCCAGTACTTC. Drawing the rest from reference TRBV5-1 and TRBJ2-5, the complete variable domain is KAGVTQTPRYLIKTRGQQVTLSCSPISGHRSVSWYQQTPGQGLQFLFEYFSETQRNKGNFPGRFSGRQFSNSRSEMNVSTLELGDSALYLCASSFSGGQETQYFGPGTRLLVL.

V and J are TRBV10-3 and TRBJ1-5, with TRBD1 identical over 7 bases. The CDR3 runs 12 residues. Trimming cost V 8 bases and J 8 bases; bases outside gene matches: 6. Germline assignment: CDR1 ENHRY and CDR2 SYGVKD. The CDR3 region has the DNA TGTGCCATCCCGACAGGGAAGGAGCCCCAGCATTTT. This translates into CAIPTGKEPQHF.